This entry concerns a single T cell receptor beta chain. Its antigen target is currently unknown. No much larger clone is present one base from it, and per-base qualities are unavailable. Each donor gave one peripheral blood draw, about 100 mL on average, collected into heparinised tubes. A BD FACSAria II and a panel including CD45RO, CCR7, CD25, CD127, CD95 and CD27 were used to sort naive, central memory, regulatory and stem cell-like memory CD4+ T cells. A purity above 95% was achieved for all sorted populations. PBMCs were isolated right away by Lymphoprep density gradient centrifugation and were stained directly, without culture. To minimize batch effects, samples were stained and sorted in pairs, one healthy donor with one patient per experiment. This specimen belongs to a study of beta chain features in type 1 diabetes (dated by TCRdb to 2017 to 2018). Some background on the complete study: Mean age, gender distribution, total cell number and subset yield were not different between patients and healthy donors. A total of under 140,000,000 sorted cells were examined across all samples, and the number of cells per subset was strongly correlated with RNA yield. The study compared TCRB repertoires of sorted circulating CD4+ T cell subsets between recently diagnosed type 1 diabetes patients and matched healthy donors. Whereas all 30 or so donors provided naive and central memory subsets, regulatory and stem cell-like memory subsets were isolated from just 8 patients and roughly eight healthy donors.

Overall study results and their limits: PCR might favor shorter templates, but patient and control samples were amplified and corrected together, so any skew would affect both groups equally. Because cDNA rather than genomic DNA was sequenced, highly expressing activated cells could have been over-represented, although no difference in activation and CD3 levels was found between groups. Type 1 diabetes patients showed a moderate but significant shortening of TCRB CDR3 length in all four CD4+ subsets. Naive, central memory and regulatory TCRB repertoires appeared to be more alike among patients than among healthy donors. Because the HLA sub-analyses included only small numbers of individuals, any influence of HLA type on TCRB rearrangement was left unresolved. Fewer insertions and more nucleotide deletions at VDJ recombination sites were observed in patients with type 1 diabetes, implying thymic rearrangement abnormalities.

The entire amount of isolated RNA was reverse transcribed using the High Capacity cDNA Reverse Transcription Kit, so the sequenced TCRB transcripts were expressed ones. Deep immunoSEQ sequencing was performed on naive, central memory and regulatory T cell samples, with an average of about 3.6 million total reads per sample. Sorted cells were lysed in RLT buffer, and RNA was extracted using DNase-treated RNeasy Micro or Mini kits according to cell number. To prevent cross-contamination, every cell subset was processed on its own, while patient and healthy donor samples were processed together. The immunoSEQ multiplex PCR was used to amplify TCRB sequences from cDNA, generating 87-bp fragments that spanned the CDR3 region. Amplicons were sequenced on the Illumina HiSeq platform. Under the source paper's analysis protocol: PCR bias was computationally corrected using synthetic template baselines, reads within Hamming distance 2 were collapsed, and singletons that could not be merged were discarded. Reads were aligned against IMGT so that V, D and J genes, CDR3 length and insertions or deletions at six rearrangement sites could be assigned. Within each subset, clonotype counts were normalized to sorted cell number, and only after that were true diversity and Gini coefficients computed with the tcR R package. Repertoire sharing was quantified using the overlap coefficient calculated on TCRB nucleotide sequences. Out-of-frame TCRB sequences from naive cells were analyzed as a proxy for the pre-selection repertoire. TCRdb provides this immuneACCESS table in a form limited to in-frame rearrangements. Some clones are lacking; in checked studies, under half of them reflect an unresolved V gene, and why the rest are absent is not known. Clone size and V and J calls were adopted from that table, with D and trimming inferred from the DNA. The sample table records 900,000 or so clones; under 20% of these occur just once. The top ten hold 0.02% to 0.025% of the sample.

Cut back by 8 bases and 10 bases, the V and J ends lie 23 bases apart. From cysteine to phenylalanine, the CDR3 is 14 amino acids long. Only CDR3 DNA remains: 42 bases, in frame from the first base. The germline V gene gives CDR1 as MDHEN and CDR2 as SYDVKM. The sample comprised naive CD4+ T cells from blood. Interpreted using the paper, the cell subset or site label stands for: true naive CD4+ T cells. The sequence joins TRBV28 to TRBJ1-1, with the D gene call left open. This TCR came from a woman aged 18 to 35 in good health. This receptor carries the CDR3 CASDKRLLRPGAFF. The nucleotides are TGTGCCAGCGATAAACGACTTCTTCGTCCTGGAGCTTTCTTT.